The next 6 T cell receptor beta chains were all read from a single sample in a study. TCRdb redid the calling of the RT-PCR reads with MiXCR, one entry per CDR3 protein. The sample includes fewer than 800,000 distinct CDR3 sequences, over 12% seen only once; the top ten take 3.6%. Sequencing was performed on memory CD4+ T cells from blood. The source is a female donor in good health, serving as a healthy control.

This clonotype was seen at least ten times. The V and J genes are TRBV7-6 and TRBJ2-7, with 9 bases lining up with TRBD2. After removal of 6 bases from V and 5 bases from J, the junction contained 8 bases not matched to a gene. The V gene's germline CDR1 is SGHVS and CDR2 FNYEAQ. This CDR3 has 14 residues. CDR3 sequence (DNA): TGTGCCAGCAGACCCGCGGGAGGGCGCCACGAGCAGTACTTC. This encodes CASRPAGGRHEQYF.

The chain is built from TRBV12-3 or TRBV12-4 and TRBJ1-4, with 7 positions matching TRBD1. Trimming took 4 bases from V and 0 from J; bases not matched to a gene: 11. The CDR3 is made up of 18 amino acids. The CDR3 DNA reads TGTGCCAGCAGTTCCGCGGGACAGCTAATATCAACTAATGAAAAACTGTTTTTT. As protein: CASSSAGQLISTNEKLFF.

This clonotype was counted a few times. The chain has TRBV7-2 and TRBJ2-5; tentatively, D is TRBD2 (5 bases). The CDR3 length is 14 residues. Trimming cost V 1 base and J 7 bases, with 13 bases left between them. CDR1 SGHTA and CDR2 FQGNSA come from the germline V gene. CDR3 in amino acids: CASSLGSSRGTQYF. CDR3 nucleotide sequence: TGTGCCAGCAGCTTAGGTTCGTCCCGGGGGACCCAGTACTTC.

In its sample, this clonotype was seen many times. The chain couples TRBV6-5 to TRBJ2-3; D is ambiguous. CDR3 length: 15 amino acids. Germline-derived CDR1 and CDR2 are MNHEY and SVGAGI. The ends were cut back, 0 bases at V and 0 bases at J, with 7 bases in the middle. The CDR3 loop reads CASSYSWGSTDTQYF. The CDR3, as DNA: TGTGCCAGCAGTTACTCGTGGGGAAGCACAGATACGCAGTATTTT.

This clonotype was counted many times. This rearrangement joins TRBV27 to TRBJ1-5, with a weak D call TRBD1 (5 bases). V dropped 6 bases and J dropped 7 bases, with 16 bases sitting between them. The CDR3 totals 14 residues. Germline V gives CDR1 MNHEY, CDR2 SMNVEV (reference sequence). The CDR3 region has the DNA TGTGCCAGCAGAGGGACTTCCGAAGTGCAGCCCCAGCATTTT. Translated: CASRGTSEVQPQHF.

This clonotype was counted between two and nine times. This chain links TRBV7-2 with TRBJ1-4, with D hard to call. The germline V and J ends were trimmed by 2 bases and 3 bases, with 10 bases remaining between them. From germline, CDR1 is SGHTA and CDR2 FQGNSA. This CDR3 contains 15 residues. The DNA of the CDR3 is TGTGCCAGCAGCTTAACGAGTCCAGCTAATGAAAAACTGTTTTTT. Translation gives CASSLTSPANEKLFF.